The source of this T cell receptor beta chain is a study of glioma-infiltrating T cells. Study-wide results and caveats: Very few CDR3 sequences were shared between tissue and blood. Tissue-blood divergence was below expectation in non-neoplastic patients, above in gliomas.

V was pared by 5 bases and J by 7 bases, with 5 bases of the junction left unmatched. Germline V gives CDR1 SEHNR, CDR2 FQNEAQ (reference sequence). There are 14 residues in the CDR3. This clonotype was counted at least ten times. Its antigen is still unknown. Amplification of TCR alpha and beta CDR3 regions from RNA used iRepertoire nested multiplex PCR. One-step reverse transcription and amplification started from around 100-400 ng of tissue mRNA or PBMC total RNA. One entry per CDR3 protein results from TCRdb running MiXCR on the multiplex PCR reads. The table includes around 180,000 distinct CDR3 sequences, around 42% detected once.

The receptor comes from a human donor with low-grade glioma or glioblastoma, undergoing nonglioma brain surgery, or in good health (not recorded which). The V gene is TRBV7-9, the J gene TRBJ1-6, with 7 positions matching TRBD1. The source material was glioma tissue, nonneoplastic brain tissue, or PBMCs (not recorded which). The CDR3, as DNA: TGTGCCAGCAGCACGGGACAGCAAAATTCACCCCTCCACTTT. As protein: CASSTGQQNSPLHF.